These 28 T cell receptor beta chains share one sample of origin, sequenced in a study of CD8 T cells in Susac syndrome. Random hexamers were used to reverse transcribe an amount of roughly 0.45 to 1 ug RNA. TCRdb independently ran MiXCR on the immunoSEQ multiplex PCR reads; one entry per CDR3 protein. This table has about 170,000 distinct CDR3 sequences, approximately 93% appearing once. Sequenced: CD4+ T cells from PBMCs. These TCRs come from a human donor with multiple sclerosis.

This sequence joins TRBV3-1 and TRBJ1-5; possibly TRBD1 for D (6 bases). Trimming cost V 2 bases and J 4 bases, with 9 bases left between them. The CDR3 spans 14 residues. Germline values: CDR1 LGHDT, CDR2 YNNKEL (reference sequence). CDR3 DNA sequence: TGTGCCAGCAGCCAAAACAGGGCTAATCAGCCCCAGCATTTT. Residues: CASSQNRANQPQHF.

This chain connects TRBV30 to TRBJ2-3; TRBD1 is a possible D gene (8 bases). With 0 bases removed from V and 7 bases from J, the gap between germline ends came to 17 bases. The CDR3 totals 15 residues. Germline values: CDR1 GTSNPN, CDR2 SVGIG (reference sequence). The CDR3 loop reads CAWSVQGGGVNTQYF. CDR3 DNA: TGTGCCTGGAGTGTACAGGGGGGGGGCGTAAATACGCAGTATTTT. Drawing the rest from reference TRBV30 and TRBJ2-3, the complete variable domain is SQTIHQWPATLVQPVGSPLSLECTVEGTSNPNLYWYRQAAGRGLQLLFYSVGIGQISSEVPQNLSASRPQDRQFILSSKKLLLSDSGFYLCAWSVQGGGVNTQYFGPGTRLTVL.

This CDR3 reads CASSLQRDSEQFF. The DNA of the CDR3 is TGTGCCAGCAGCCTCCAACGGGACAGTGAGCAGTTCTTC. The chain links TRBV7-3 to TRBJ2-1; 7 nucleotides align to TRBD1. The CDR3 consists of 13 residues. The germline gives CDR1 SGHTA, CDR2 FQGTGA. With 5 bases clipped from V and 9 bases from J, the junction kept 7 bases outside the gene matches.

J is TRBJ1-5 and V is TRBV2; maybe TRBD1 (5 bases). This CDR3 contains 14 residues. Germline lookup yields CDR1 SNHLY and CDR2 FYNNEI. V lost 6 bases, J lost 6 bases, and 15 bases lay in between. The chain's CDR3 is CASRRQIGSQPQHF. The CDR3, as DNA: TGTGCCAGCAGGCGACAGATCGGGTCTCAGCCCCAGCATTTT. Together with reference TRBV2 and TRBJ1-5, the CDR3 gives the full variable domain: EPEVTQTPSHQVTQMGQEVILRCVPISNHLYFYWYRQILGQKVEFLVSFYNNEISEKSEIFDDQFSVERPDGSNFTLKIRSTKLEDSAMYFCASRRQIGSQPQHFGDGTRLSIL.

The rearrangement links TRBV2 to TRBJ2-7; 11 bases are a match to TRBD2. V trimming: 5 bases; J trimming: 4 bases; junction bases outside the gene matches: 7. CDR1 and CDR2 from the germline V gene are SNHLY and FYNNEI. The CDR3 covers 15 residues. CDR3 in DNA: TGTGCCAGCAGTTTGCCAGCTAGCGGGAGGTACGAGCAGTACTTC. This encodes CASSLPASGRYEQYF.

In this sample, this clonotype turned up once. The genes are TRBV24-1 and TRBJ2-3; perhaps TRBD1 as D (6 bases). Trimming shortened V by 4 bases and J by 2 bases, and 15 bases separated the two germline ends. From germline, CDR1 is KGHDR and CDR2 SFDVKD. The CDR3 extends over 16 amino acids. CDR3 sequence (DNA): TGTGCCACCAGTGACCCCAACAGGGCTCCCACAGATACGCAGTATTTT. It yields the protein CATSDPNRAPTDTQYF.

The chain has TRBV7-2 and TRBJ1-1; 7 bases map to TRBD1. V lost 2 bases and J lost 11; bases outside the gene matches: 14. CDR3 length: 15 amino acids. The germline CDR1 and CDR2 sequences are SGHTA and FQGNSA. The CDR3 nucleotides are TGTGCCAGCAGCTTATGGGGGACAGCCGGGGTGAACGCTTTCTTT. Translating it yields CASSLWGTAGVNAFF.

The J gene is TRBJ2-3, the V gene TRBV5-4, with D perhaps matching TRBD2 (6 bases). Germline V gene data show CDR1 as SGHNT and CDR2 as YYREEE (reference sequence). This CDR3 spans 17 amino acids. V lost 0 bases to trimming and J lost 0 bases, with 14 bases between them. The CDR3 DNA follows: TGTGCCAGCAGCTTGGGTTTACGCCTAGCGAGCACAGATACGCAGTATTTT. Amino acids: CASSLGLRLASTDTQYF. The variable domain in full, completed from reference TRBV5-4 and TRBJ2-3, reads ETGVTQSPTHLIKTRGQQVTLRCSSQSGHNTVSWYQQALGQGPQFIFQYYREEENGRGNFPPRFSGLQFPNYSSELNVNALELDDSALYLCASSLGLRLASTDTQYFGPGTRLTVL.

The genes are TRBV11-1 and TRBJ2-7; D is uncertain. The length of the CDR3 is 14 residues. Germline assignment: CDR1 SGHAT and CDR2 FQDESV (reference sequence). V was trimmed by 0 bases and J by 4 bases, leaving 10 bases between them. The CDR3 region is CASSLAPGTYEQYF. As DNA, the CDR3 is TGTGCCAGCAGCTTAGCGCCAGGTACATACGAGCAGTACTTC.

The chain joins TRBV28 to TRBJ1-3; TRBD1 is a possible D gene (5 bases). This CDR3 is built from 15 residues. V shed 2 bases and J shed 1 base, with 9 bases lying between them. CDR1 and CDR2 from the germline V gene are MDHEN and SYDVKM. The CDR3 coding sequence is TGTGCCAGCAGTTTAGGGGGAGCGTCTGGAAACACCATATATTTT. Its translation: CASSLGGASGNTIYF.

CDR3 amino acids: CASSQEGAANEKLFF. The CDR3 DNA is TGCGCCAGCAGCCAGGAGGGGGCGGCTAATGAAAAACTGTTTTTT. The chain recombines TRBV4-3 with TRBJ1-4, with 7 positions matching TRBD1. J lost 3 bases, V lost 3 bases, and 4 bases had no gene match. The CDR3 extends over 15 amino acids. The germline V gene encodes CDR1 LGHNA and CDR2 YSLEER.

The V call is TRBV28, the J call TRBJ2-2; 9 bases are shared with TRBD1. The ends lost 7 bases at V and 5 bases at J; junction bases unmatched: 5. The V gene's germline CDR1 is MDHEN and CDR2 SYDVKM. This CDR3 spans 14 amino acids. CDR3 sequence (DNA): TGTGCCAGCATAAGGGACAGGGATACCGGGGAGCTGTTTTTT. It codes for CASIRDRDTGELFF.

The chain joins TRBV28 to TRBJ2-1, with 7 bases lining up with TRBD2. CDR3 length: 16 residues. Germline V lookup: CDR1 MDHEN, CDR2 SYDVKM. V shed 5 bases, J shed 7 bases, and the junction held 14 bases outside the gene matches. The CDR3 reads CASSPSGSGYYNEQFF. The CDR3, as DNA: TGTGCCAGCAGTCCCTCGGGTAGCGGGTACTATAATGAGCAGTTCTTC.

V usage is TRBV29-1 and J usage is TRBJ1-2, with D perhaps TRBD1 (5 bases). Germline loops: CDR1 SQVTM, CDR2 ANQGSEA. The length of the CDR3 is 13 residues. Trimming shortened V by 2 bases and J by 7 bases, and 14 bases separated the two germline ends. The CDR3 is CSVENRGGTGYTF. Here the CDR3 DNA reads TGCAGCGTTGAAAATCGCGGGGGGACTGGCTACACCTTC.

This sequence joins TRBV2 and TRBJ1-2; 8 nucleotides align to TRBD1. Trimming at V came to 7 bases and at J to 3 bases, leaving 4 bases not matched to a gene. Germline-derived CDR1 and CDR2 are SNHLY and FYNNEI. CDR3 length equals 13 residues. The CDR3 spells CASTMGQDYGYTF. CDR3 nucleotide sequence: TGTGCCAGCACCATGGGACAGGACTATGGCTACACCTTC.

The CDR3 nucleotides are TGTGCCAGCAGCCCCGCGGACGGCTACGAGCAGTACTTC. Translating it yields CASSPADGYEQYF. This chain links TRBV3-1 with TRBJ2-7; no reliable D call. V lost 4 bases to trimming and J lost 3 bases, with 10 bases between them. Germline lookup yields CDR1 LGHDT and CDR2 YNNKEL (reference sequence). The CDR3 is 13 amino acids.

The J gene is TRBJ2-5, the V gene TRBV9; the D gene is possibly TRBD1 (6 bases). V gave up 0 bases and J gave up 2 bases, with 11 bases separating them. The CDR3 is made up of 15 amino acids. Germline CDR1 SGDLS, CDR2 YYNGEE. CDR3 sequence reads: CASSVGTAIQETQYF. The DNA of the CDR3 is TGTGCCAGCAGCGTAGGGACAGCGATTCAAGAGACCCAGTACTTC.

The V and J genes are TRBV12-3 or TRBV12-4 and TRBJ1-2, with 9 bases that match TRBD1. The CDR3 contains 14 residues. V shed 2 bases and J 6 bases; nucleotides not matched to a gene: 4. CDR3 sequence reads: CASSLRGQGDGYTF. The CDR3 nucleotides read TGTGCCAGCAGTTTACGGGGACAGGGAGATGGCTACACCTTC.

V usage is TRBV9 and J usage is TRBJ2-7, with 12 bases identical to TRBD2. CDR3 length: 14 amino acids. Germline trimming cut 5 bases from V and 7 bases from J; bases unmatched to any gene: 7. Germline loops: CDR1 SGDLS, CDR2 YYNGEE. For the CDR3, the DNA is TGTGCCAGCAGTATGACTAGCGGGAGTTTAGAGCAGTACTTC. Encoded protein: CASSMTSGSLEQYF.

The V and J genes are TRBV3-1 and TRBJ1-2; TRBD1 is a possible D gene (6 bases). The CDR3 length is 12 residues. Germline-derived CDR1 and CDR2 are LGHDT and YNNKEL (reference sequence). V gave up 4 bases and J gave up 8 bases, with 11 bases separating them. Here the CDR3 reads CASSRNRDGYTF. In DNA form, the CDR3 reads TGTGCCAGCAGCCGAAACAGGGACGGCTACACCTTC.

This chain uses TRBV4-1 with TRBJ2-1; 7 bases agree with TRBD2. The junction had 5 bases not matched to a gene; V was cut back by 1 base and J by 5 bases. This CDR3 has 15 residues. The germline V gene has CDR1 MGHRA and CDR2 YSYEKL. CDR3: CASSQVGLYNNEQFF. The CDR3 DNA sequence: TGCGCCAGCAGCCAAGTGGGACTATACAACAATGAGCAGTTCTTC.

The chain carries TRBV28 and TRBJ2-7; D possibly corresponds to TRBD2 (6 bases). Germline CDR1 and CDR2: MDHEN and SYDVKM. There are 15 residues in the CDR3. The V end lost 2 bases, the J end lost 3 bases, and 14 bases lay between the germline ends. Written as DNA, the CDR3 is TGTGCCAGCAGTTTAAGTGGGACTTGGATCTACGAGCAGTACTTC. Its protein is CASSLSGTWIYEQYF.

V usage is TRBV6-5 and J usage is TRBJ2-7; 7 nucleotides line up with TRBD2. Trimming at V came to 0 bases and at J to 0 bases, leaving 8 bases not matched to a gene. CDR1 is MNHEY and CDR2 is SVGAGI in the germline V gene. The CDR3 is 17 amino acids. The CDR3 region has the DNA TGTGCCAGCAGTTACTCTTCTAGCGGTTCGAGCTCCTACGAGCAGTACTTC. The encoded protein is CASSYSSSGSSSYEQYF.

This chain joins TRBV9 and TRBJ1-6; D remains unclear. The CDR3 consists of 12 residues. Germline V lookup: CDR1 SGDLS, CDR2 YYNGEE. The V gene lost 4 bases and the J gene lost 14 bases, with 13 bases spanning the gap. The CDR3 nucleotides are TGTGCCAGCAGCTCGGACGGTCCATCCCTCCACTTT. Amino acids: CASSSDGPSLHF. The complete variable domain, with remaining parts taken from reference TRBV9 and TRBJ1-6, reads DSGVTQTPKHLITATGQRVTLRCSPRSGDLSVYWYQQSLDQGLQFLIQYYNGEERAKGNILERFSAQQFPDLHSELNLSSLELGDSALYFCASSSDGPSLHFGNGTRLTVT.

This clonotype was counted a single time. The V call is TRBV28, the J call TRBJ2-7; D gene ambiguous. CDR3 length: 11 amino acids. Per the germline V gene, CDR1 is MDHEN and CDR2 is SYDVKM. V was pared by 8 bases and J by 3 bases, with 8 bases between. The CDR3, as DNA: TGTGCCAGCCGATCAGTCTACGAGCAGTACTTC. Translating gives CASRSVYEQYF.

V gene TRBV5-1 combines with J gene TRBJ1-1; unclear D gene. The CDR3 sequence is 13 residues long. V lost 2 bases, J lost 5 bases, and 10 bases lay in between. Germline V gene data show CDR1 as SGHRS and CDR2 as YFSETQ. The CDR3 is CASSLNDRTEAFF. Here the CDR3 DNA reads TGCGCCAGCAGCTTAAACGATAGGACTGAAGCTTTCTTT. The full variable domain, completed using reference TRBV5-1 and TRBJ1-1, is KAGVTQTPRYLIKTRGQQVTLSCSPISGHRSVSWYQQTPGQGLQFLFEYFSETQRNKGNFPGRFSGRQFSNSRSEMNVSTLELGDSALYLCASSLNDRTEAFFGQGTRLTVV.

The chain joins TRBV7-2 to TRBJ1-5; D ambiguous. Trimming took 5 bases from V and 5 from J, leaving 7 bases between them. This CDR3 has 12 amino acids. Per the germline V gene, CDR1 is SGHTA and CDR2 is FQGNSA. CDR3 sequence (DNA): TGTGCCAGCAGCCCAGCCTATCAGCCCCAGCATTTT. Residues: CASSPAYQPQHF.

The chain carries TRBV6-5 and TRBJ2-3; tentative D call: TRBD2 (7 bases). CDR3 length: 17 residues. The germline V and J ends were trimmed by 0 bases and 2 bases, with 15 bases remaining between them. Germline V gene sequence: CDR1 MNHEY, CDR2 SVGAGI. CDR3 in amino acids: CASSYSSEGGITDTQYF. The DNA for the CDR3 is TGTGCCAGCAGTTACTCATCGGAGGGGGGGATCACAGATACGCAGTATTTT.